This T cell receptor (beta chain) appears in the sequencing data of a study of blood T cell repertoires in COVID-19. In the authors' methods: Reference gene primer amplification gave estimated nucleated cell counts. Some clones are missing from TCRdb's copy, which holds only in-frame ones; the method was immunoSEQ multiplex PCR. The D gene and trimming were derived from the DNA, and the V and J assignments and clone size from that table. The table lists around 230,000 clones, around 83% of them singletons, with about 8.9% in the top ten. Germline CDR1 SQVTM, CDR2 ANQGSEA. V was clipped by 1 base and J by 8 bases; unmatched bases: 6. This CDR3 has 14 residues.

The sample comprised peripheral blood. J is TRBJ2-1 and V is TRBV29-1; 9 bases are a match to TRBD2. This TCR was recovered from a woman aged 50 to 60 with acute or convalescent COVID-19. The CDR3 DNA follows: TGCAGCGTTGAAGGCGGGAGGGCCGCCGATGAGCAGTTCTTC. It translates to CSVEGGRAADEQFF.